This record looks at one TCR beta chain sequence and its context. Described time point: patch test 1, 2 weeks after DPC sensitization. As for treatment: therapeutic diphenylcyclopropenone sensitization with weekly scalp DPC. The study drew its donors from alopecia patients who were 18 to 70 years old and suitable for DPC. In the library, unique molecular identifiers were attached to individual cDNA molecules. MiXCR, applied by TCRdb to the RACE reads, yields one record per CDR3 protein. The table includes about 340,000 distinct CDR3 sequences, around 7% detected once. These data are taken from a study of human T cells and chemical hapten exposure. Study-level background: Patients were given diphenylcyclopropenone on the scalp weekly across the approximately 24-week study. Variation in per-sample TCR yields came mainly from small pooled library volume differences.

The germline V and J ends were trimmed by 2 bases and 4 bases, with 19 bases remaining between them. CDR1 is SGHDN and CDR2 is FVKESK in the germline V gene. The CDR3 is made up of 17 amino acids. The gene calls are TRBV14 and TRBJ2-3, with D tentatively TRBD2 (7 bases). The source is a woman in her late teens or twenties with alopecia areata. Some clones in this sample may be carry-over from other donors' samples. The sample here was whole blood, taken in connection with sensitization to the hapten diphenylcyclopropenone (DPC). The CDR3 protein is CASSQPSMGGGSDTQYF. CDR3 in DNA: TGTGCCAGCAGCCAACCGTCGATGGGAGGGGGATCAGATACGCAGTATTTT. The whole variable domain, remainder taken from reference TRBV14 and TRBJ2-3, is EAGVTQFPSHSVIEKGQTVTLRCDPISGHDNLYWYRRVMGKEIKFLLHFVKESKQDESGMPNNRFLAERTGGTYSTLKVQPAELEDSGVYFCASSQPSMGGGSDTQYFGPGTRLTVL.